Listed below are T cell receptor beta chains from one sample, sequenced in a study of T cell clonotyping in hematopoietic cell transplantation. The protocol was immunoSEQ multiplex PCR, while the TCRdb copy is restricted to in-frame clones and leaves out a portion. The data show around 8,400 clones, roughly 79% seen once. The specimen was peripheral blood mononuclear cells, collected 180 days after allogeneic stem cell transplant. The receptors originated from a female patient in her fifties who had an allogeneic stem cell transplant from an unrelated donor, so the T cells may come from the graft donor. Some clones in this sample may be carry-over from other donors' samples. CDR3s include the opening cysteine and the closing phenylalanine or tryptophan. A D gene is named only where the DNA matches it firmly. Part of the rows lack a size; the others show once, few, many or a class for expanded clones.

.	TRBJ1-2	.	TRBV19	TGTGCCAGTAGTATTTTCCAGCTTGGCGGCTACACCTTC	CASSIFQLGGYTF
.	TRBJ2-5	few	TRBV16	TGTGCCAGCAGCCAAGGATCTCAAGAGACCCAGTACTTC	CASSQGSQETQYF
.	TRBJ1-1	.	TRBV27	TGTGCCAGCAGTCCATCCCGGGTCCGTGAAGCTTTCTTT	CASSPSRVREAFF
.	TRBJ2-7	.	TRBV30	TGTGCCTGGAGTCAAATGGACAGAGCCTACGAGCAGTACTTC	CAWSQMDRAYEQYF
TRBD1	TRBJ1-4	.	TRBV30	TGTGCCTGGAGTGTAATAAGGGGGCGGAAACTGTTTTTT	CAWSVIRGRKLFF
.	TRBJ1-1	.	TRBV4-1	TGCGCCAGCAGCCAAGATCACGTAGGGTTTATCACTGAAGCTTTCTTT	CASSQDHVGFITEAFF
.	TRBJ1-4	once	TRBV28	TGTGCCAGCAGTGAACAGGGAAAAACTAATGAAAAACTGTTTTTT	CASSEQGKTNEKLFF
TRBD2	TRBJ2-7	.	TRBV27	TGTGCCAGCAGCCCGACTAGCGGGAGGTACGTTACCTACGAGCAGTACTTC	CASSPTSGRYVTYEQYF
TRBD1	TRBJ2-3	.	TRBV5-1	TGCGCCAGCAGCTTAAGGGGGCTTGGCACAGATACGCAGTATTTT	CASSLRGLGTDTQYF
.	TRBJ2-7	once	TRBV2	TGTGCCAGCAAGAAAGGTGGGGGGTCCTACGAGCAGTACTTC	CASKKGGGSYEQYF
.	TRBJ2-7	.	TRBV5-1	TGCGCCAGCACCCGCACACTTCAGTCTGGCGAGCAGTACTTC	CASTRTLQSGEQYF
.	TRBJ1-2	.	TRBV10-3	TGTGCTCTATGGGACAAAAGAGGAAATGGCTACACCTTC	CALWDKRGNGYTF
TRBD1	TRBJ1-2	.	TRBV10-2	TGCGCCAGCAGCGACAATAAGGGGACAGCTAACTATGGCTACACCTTC	CASSDNKGTANYGYTF
TRBD2	TRBJ2-1	.	TRBV16	TGTGCCAGCAGCCAGACTAGCGGGGTCGGCGATGAGCAGTTCTTC	CASSQTSGVGDEQFF
.	TRBJ2-7	.	TRBV27	TGTGCCAGCAGTTTAGAGGGGGGATACGAGCAGTACTTC	CASSLEGGYEQYF
TRBD2	TRBJ2-2	.	TRBV5-4	TGTGCCAGCAGCCCGGGACTAGCGGGAGCTGGGGAGCTGTTTTTT	CASSPGLAGAGELFF